Listed below are T cell receptor beta chains from one sample, sequenced in a study of T cells in Graves' hyperthyroidism and ophthalmopathy. A single record per CDR3 protein comes from TCRdb applying MiXCR to the multiplex PCR reads. Altogether 690,000 or so distinct CDR3 sequences are present, around 20% being singletons, with the ten largest covering roughly 17%. The sequencing input was blood. The receptors come from a woman aged 45-65 years with Graves' hyperthyroidism that later progressed to Graves' ophthalmopathy. Both conserved end residues are part of each CDR3. The D gene is left open where the match is weak. The size field is filled for only some rows; it gives once, few, many or a size class.

D	size	J	V	DNA	CDR3
TRBD1	few	TRBJ2-3	TRBV7-2	TGTGCCAGCAGTTGGACAGGGAGCACAGATACGCAGTATTTT	CASSWTGSTDTQYF
-	-	TRBJ1-1	TRBV3-1	TGTGCCAGCAGCCAGGTCCCGGGACACCCAACTGAAGCTTTCTTT	CASSQVPGHPTEAFF
-	-	TRBJ2-1	TRBV11-2	TGTGCCAGCAGTCGCACCCAGGGTAACCTATACAATGAGCAGTTCTTC	CASSRTQGNLYNEQFF
-	-	TRBJ1-5	TRBV10-3	TGTGCCATCAGTGTTGGGGACGGAAATCAGCCCCAGCATTTT	CAISVGDGNQPQHF
TRBD2	-	TRBJ2-3	TRBV10-2	TGCGCCAGCATTCTTTTCGGACTAGCGGGGGCCACCTCCAGGGGGACGCAGTATTTT	CASILFGLAGATSRGTQYF
-	few	TRBJ2-1	TRBV27	TGTGCCAGCAGTGTATACGGGGACAACAATGAGCAGTTCTTC	CASSVYGDNNEQFF
TRBD1	-	TRBJ2-1	TRBV29-1	TGCAGCTGTAACCGGGACAGGGACCGAACGGGGCAGTTCTTC	CSCNRDRDRTGQFF
-	-	TRBJ1-6	TRBV25-1	TGTGCCAGCAGTGAAAGGTTCTCTGGTAATTCACCCCTCCACTTT	CASSERFSGNSPLHF
TRBD1	many	TRBJ1-1	TRBV30	TGTGCCTGGACAACCGGGACAGGGGGGACTGAAGCTTTCTTT	CAWTTGTGGTEAFF
-	many	TRBJ2-1	TRBV20-1	TGCAGTGGACTCAGCAGGCTTCGGGCCTACAATGAGCAGTTCTTC	CSGLSRLRAYNEQFF